The 23 T cell receptor beta chains presented below share a single source sample, sequenced in a study of blood T cell repertoires in COVID-19. Using immunoSEQ multiplex PCR, the repertoire was profiled, and TCRdb retains in-frame clones only, with some absent. The sample holds some 350,000 clones, 80% to 90% seen once. The source material was PBMCs or T cells enriched from blood (not recorded which). The receptors were gathered from a young man who had recovered from COVID-19.

This sequence joins TRBV19 and TRBJ1-6; D is unresolved. The germline gives CDR1 LNHDA, CDR2 SQIVND (reference sequence). This CDR3 is 16 amino acids long. V dropped 3 bases and J dropped 5 bases, with 14 bases sitting between them. CDR3 amino acids: CASSIDGVRDNSPLHF. In DNA, the CDR3 is TGTGCCAGTAGTATTGATGGGGTGAGGGATAATTCACCCCTCCACTTT.

The chain recombines TRBV5-8 with TRBJ2-7; 12 bases are a match to TRBD1. J lost 7 bases, V lost 10 bases, and 15 bases had no gene match. The CDR3 is made up of 15 amino acids. The germline CDR1 and CDR2 sequences are SGHTS and YDEGEE. The CDR3 is CAALTTGQGAMEQYF. In nucleotides, the CDR3 is TGTGCCGCGCTGACTACGGGACAGGGGGCTATGGAGCAGTACTTC.

This clone was detected a few times. This rearrangement joins TRBV3-1 (or the pseudogene TRBV3-2) to TRBJ1-5, with TRBD1 as a possible D gene (5 bases). CDR1 and CDR2 from the germline V gene are LGHDT and YNNKEL (reference sequence). V lost 4 bases and J 3 bases, leaving 13 bases between the germline ends. This CDR3 comprises 15 residues. The CDR3 protein is CASSRGAEYNQPQHF. As DNA, the CDR3 is TGTGCCAGCAGCCGCGGGGCAGAATACAATCAGCCCCAGCATTTT.

The rearrangement links TRBV19 to TRBJ2-7; 8 positions match TRBD2. The CDR3 sequence is 15 residues long. With 3 bases clipped from V and 2 bases from J, the junction kept 6 bases outside the gene matches. Per germline, CDR1 LNHDA and CDR2 SQIVND (reference sequence). CDR3 sequence (DNA): TGTGCCAGTAGTATGACGGGAGGGGGGCCCTACGAGCAGTACTTC. This gives the protein CASSMTGGGPYEQYF.

The chain employs TRBV27 and TRBJ1-1, with TRBD1 matching over 8 bases. Germline lookup yields CDR1 MNHEY and CDR2 SMNVEV (reference sequence). The CDR3 loop spans 14 amino acids. Germline trimming cut 2 bases from V and 7 bases from J; bases unmatched to any gene: 6. As DNA, the CDR3 is TGTGCCAGCAGTTTAAACGGACAGGGCGTTGAAGCTTTCTTT. Translation gives CASSLNGQGVEAFF.

The chain is built from TRBV5-8 and TRBJ1-5, with a possible D match to TRBD1 (6 bases). The CDR3 loop spans 13 amino acids. CDR1 and CDR2 from the germline V gene are SGHTS and YDEGEE. Trimming took off 6 bases at V and 5 bases at J, with 12 bases between the two ends. CDR3 DNA sequence: TGTGCCAGCATGCACAGGGTGGATCAGCCCCAGCATTTT. This translates into CASMHRVDQPQHF. Variable domain in full (rest from reference TRBV5-8 and TRBJ1-5): EAGVTQSPTHLIKTRGQQATLRCSPISGHTSVYWYQQALGLGLQFLLWYDEGEERNRGNFPPRFSGRQFPNYSSELNVNALELEDSALYLCASMHRVDQPQHFGDGTRLSIL.

V is TRBV4-1 and J is TRBJ1-1; D is ambiguous. The CDR3 totals 14 residues. The V gene's germline CDR1 is MGHRA and CDR2 YSYEKL. V was trimmed by 0 bases and J by 4 bases, leaving 9 bases between them. CDR3 nucleotide sequence: TGCGCCAGCAGCCAAGATTCGCGTGGCACTGAAGCTTTCTTT. The encoded protein is CASSQDSRGTEAFF.

The chain recombines TRBV5-1 with TRBJ2-5; the D is unclear. CDR1 and CDR2 (germline): SGHRS, YFSETQ. V was clipped by 4 bases and J by 2 bases, with 12 bases between them. The CDR3 has 14 amino acids. The CDR3 nucleotides are TGCGCCAGCAGCCGCGACTCGACTCAAGAGACCCAGTACTTC. Protein product: CASSRDSTQETQYF.

The rearrangement links TRBV5-1 to TRBJ1-1, with D perhaps matching TRBD1 (6 bases). The CDR3 spans 15 residues. Trimming stripped 0 bases from V and 4 bases from J, with 13 bases between. Germline loops: CDR1 SGHRS, CDR2 YFSETQ. The CDR3 region is CASSLGQGMSTEAFF. CDR3 DNA: TGCGCCAGCAGCTTGGGCCAGGGGATGAGCACTGAAGCTTTCTTT.

The chain links TRBV19 to TRBJ1-3; D may be TRBD1 (6 bases). The CDR3 has 15 residues. Trimming pared 7 bases from V and 0 bases from J, leaving 13 bases between. Germline lookup yields CDR1 LNHDA and CDR2 SQIVND (reference sequence). This chain's CDR3 is CASNPQGNSGNTIYF. The CDR3 DNA follows: TGTGCCAGTAACCCACAGGGAAACTCTGGAAACACCATATATTTT.

This clone was detected once. CDR3 sequence reads: CASSQSGGGQPQHF. CDR3 bases: TGCGCCAGCAGCCAAAGTGGGGGAGGACAGCCCCAGCATTTT. The gene calls are TRBV4-1 and TRBJ1-5; possible D gene TRBD1, 5 bases. Germline loops: CDR1 MGHRA, CDR2 YSYEKL. The V end lost 2 bases, the J end lost 7 bases, and 12 bases lay between the germline ends. The length of the CDR3 is 14 residues.

The rearrangement uses TRBV24-1 and TRBJ2-1, with D tentatively TRBD2 (6 bases). The V and J ends lost 1 base and 15 bases respectively, with 15 bases between them. This CDR3 is 13 amino acids long. Germline loops: CDR1 KGHDR, CDR2 SFDVKD. CDR3 sequence: CATSDFGGVEWFF. As DNA, the CDR3 is TGTGCCACCAGTGATTTTGGCGGGGTCGAGTGGTTCTTC.

The chain employs TRBV27 and TRBJ1-5; no clear D gene. Looked up from germline, CDR1 is MNHEY and CDR2 is SMNVEV (reference sequence). Trimming took off 2 bases at V and 3 bases at J, with 11 bases between the two ends. This CDR3 has 15 amino acids. The CDR3 reads CASSLRRLPNQPQHF. CDR3 coding DNA: TGTGCCAGCAGTTTACGGCGGCTCCCCAATCAGCCCCAGCATTTT.

This sequence joins TRBV2 and TRBJ1-5, with D hard to call. The V end lost 1 base, the J end lost 0 bases, and 4 bases lay between the germline ends. The germline CDR1 and CDR2 sequences are SNHLY and FYNNEI. The CDR3 runs to 14 residues. The CDR3: CASSEEYSNQPQHF. CDR3 nucleotide sequence: TGTGCCAGCAGTGAAGAATATAGCAATCAGCCCCAGCATTTT. The full variable domain, completed using reference TRBV2 and TRBJ1-5, is EPEVTQTPSHQVTQMGQEVILRCVPISNHLYFYWYRQILGQKVEFLVSFYNNEISEKSEIFDDQFSVERPDGSNFTLKIRSTKLEDSAMYFCASSEEYSNQPQHFGDGTRLSIL.

This clone was observed a few times. The genes are TRBV2 and TRBJ1-5; no firm D call. Germline V gene lookup returns CDR1 SNHLY and CDR2 FYNNEI. The CDR3 totals 12 residues. With 1 base removed from V and 8 bases from J, the gap between germline ends came to 6 bases. CDR3 sequence (DNA): TGTGCCAGCAGTGAAGATGCTAAGCCCCAGCATTTT. Translated: CASSEDAKPQHF.

The chain uses TRBV11-3 and TRBJ2-1, with D possibly TRBD1 on 7 matching bases. CDR3 length: 16 amino acids. CDR1 is SGHNT, CDR2 YENEEA, per germline. V was clipped by 5 bases and J by 5 bases, with 19 bases between them. In DNA, the CDR3 is TGTGCCAGCAGCCCAGGGGGGACAGTCAGTAACAATGAGCAGTTCTTC. This gives the protein CASSPGGTVSNNEQFF.

The chain carries TRBV5-5 and TRBJ2-7; 8 nucleotides align to TRBD1. The CDR3 has 14 amino acids. From germline, CDR1 is SGHKS and CDR2 YYEKEE (reference sequence). V gave up 4 bases and J gave up 2 bases; unmatched junction bases: 5. CDR3 region: CASSPPGQAYEQYF. The CDR3 DNA is TGTGCCAGCAGCCCGCCGGGACAGGCCTACGAGCAGTACTTC.

This clone was detected only once. V is TRBV30 and J is TRBJ1-6; possible D gene TRBD1, 5 bases. CDR3 length: 14 amino acids. V was cut by 6 bases and J by 9 bases, with 18 bases left in between. Germline lookup yields CDR1 GTSNPN and CDR2 SVGIG (reference sequence). CDR3 DNA: TGTGCCTGTCGGCTTTACTTGGGGGGTTCACCCCTCCACTTT. Translating gives CACRLYLGGSPLHF.

This clone was seen more than once but under ten times. The rearrangement uses TRBV28 and TRBJ1-2; a possible D gene is TRBD1 (6 bases). CDR3 size: 14 residues. V was clipped by 5 bases and J by 4 bases, with 14 bases between them. Germline loops: CDR1 MDHEN, CDR2 SYDVKM. CDR3 DNA: TGTGCCAGCAGTAACCCGGACAGAGGCTATGGCTACACCTTC. The encoded protein is CASSNPDRGYGYTF.

The rearrangement joins TRBV24-1 to TRBJ1-2; D not resolved. V was shortened by 4 bases and J by 1 base, with 9 bases between the two germline ends. The CDR3 length is 14 residues. CDR1 and CDR2 (germline): KGHDR, SFDVKD. The CDR3 nucleotides are TGTGCCACCAGTGACCCGACGGGTAACTATGGCTACACCTTC. It encodes CATSDPTGNYGYTF.

The CDR3 sequence is CAISESLGQGNEAFF. CDR3 nucleotide sequence: TGTGCCATCAGTGAGTCGTTGGGACAGGGTAATGAAGCTTTCTTT. The chain carries TRBV10-3 and TRBJ1-1, with 9 nucleotides matching TRBD1. This CDR3 has 15 residues. The V gene's germline CDR1 is ENHRY and CDR2 SYGVKD. V was pared by 0 bases and J by 7 bases, with 6 bases of the junction left unmatched.

The rearrangement uses TRBV18 and TRBJ2-7; 11 bases agree with TRBD1. The CDR3 sequence is 19 residues long. Germline V gene sequence: CDR1 KGHSH, CDR2 LQKENI. The V gene end was trimmed by 0 bases and the J gene end by 9 bases; junction bases not matched to a gene: 19. This CDR3 reads CASSPPDRGPLGVLFGQYF. The CDR3 nucleotides are TGTGCCAGCTCACCACCGGACAGGGGGCCCCTCGGGGTACTGTTTGGGCAGTACTTC.

The J gene is TRBJ1-1, the V gene TRBV10-2; D unresolved. Trimming pared 8 bases from V and 1 base from J, leaving 11 bases between. This CDR3 region has 13 residues. The germline gives CDR1 WSHSY, CDR2 SAAADI. Here the CDR3 reads CASVDGGNTEAFF. The CDR3, as DNA: TGCGCCAGCGTAGACGGAGGGAACACTGAAGCTTTCTTT.